The entry that follows covers one T cell receptor (beta chain) sequence. Its antigen is as yet unknown. This CDR3 contains 14 residues. V gave up 3 bases and J gave up 6 bases, with 15 bases separating them. The germline gives CDR1 SGHNT, CDR2 YYREEE (reference sequence). The table came from immunoSEQ multiplex PCR; TCRdb's copy has only in-frame clones and leaves some out. The table records 340,000 or so clones, 85% to 95% of them present only once. Documented time point: blood from clinic visit 5 months post-surgery; TSC patient then seizure free. Sequencing was limited to surgery cases with top T cell transcript signatures in brain tissue. The sample comes from a study of brain T cells in children with intractable seizures. Study results and caveats: Patients' HCMV serostatus was unknown; virus specificity rests on CDR3 similarity alone.

V gene TRBV5-4 combines with J gene TRBJ1-2; TRBD1 might be the D (5 bases). Sequenced material: peripheral blood, taken more than 4 months after surgery. The source is a boy under two years old with tuberous sclerosis and intractable seizures. In nucleotides, the CDR3 is TGTGCCAGCAGCTCGACCGGGACGGCTAATGGCTACACCTTC. Its translation: CASSSTGTANGYTF. The full variable domain, with the rest looked up from reference TRBV5-4 and TRBJ1-2, is ETGVTQSPTHLIKTRGQQVTLRCSSQSGHNTVSWYQQALGQGPQFIFQYYREEENGRGNFPPRFSGLQFPNYSSELNVNALELDDSALYLCASSSTGTANGYTFGSGTRLTVV.